This TCR beta chain was documented in a study of response to subunit inactivated influenza vaccine. Using its own MiXCR run on the RT-PCR reads, TCRdb lists one record per CDR3 protein. The sample contains 400,000 to 650,000 distinct CDR3 sequences, under 8.5% of which appear only once. CDR1 MNHEY and CDR2 SVGAGI come from the germline V gene. The V end lost 8 bases, the J end lost 3 bases, and 11 bases lay between the germline ends. The CDR3 totals 12 residues. Sequences were derived from PBMCs from blood, sampled roughly 24 months after vaccination. The chain carries TRBV6-5 and TRBJ2-7; D is unclear. This TCR was recovered from a man aged 50 to 69 who received an inactivated influenza vaccine. CDR3 protein: CASSTNHYEQYF. CDR3 DNA sequence: TGTGCCAGCTCTACCAACCACTACGAGCAGTACTTC.